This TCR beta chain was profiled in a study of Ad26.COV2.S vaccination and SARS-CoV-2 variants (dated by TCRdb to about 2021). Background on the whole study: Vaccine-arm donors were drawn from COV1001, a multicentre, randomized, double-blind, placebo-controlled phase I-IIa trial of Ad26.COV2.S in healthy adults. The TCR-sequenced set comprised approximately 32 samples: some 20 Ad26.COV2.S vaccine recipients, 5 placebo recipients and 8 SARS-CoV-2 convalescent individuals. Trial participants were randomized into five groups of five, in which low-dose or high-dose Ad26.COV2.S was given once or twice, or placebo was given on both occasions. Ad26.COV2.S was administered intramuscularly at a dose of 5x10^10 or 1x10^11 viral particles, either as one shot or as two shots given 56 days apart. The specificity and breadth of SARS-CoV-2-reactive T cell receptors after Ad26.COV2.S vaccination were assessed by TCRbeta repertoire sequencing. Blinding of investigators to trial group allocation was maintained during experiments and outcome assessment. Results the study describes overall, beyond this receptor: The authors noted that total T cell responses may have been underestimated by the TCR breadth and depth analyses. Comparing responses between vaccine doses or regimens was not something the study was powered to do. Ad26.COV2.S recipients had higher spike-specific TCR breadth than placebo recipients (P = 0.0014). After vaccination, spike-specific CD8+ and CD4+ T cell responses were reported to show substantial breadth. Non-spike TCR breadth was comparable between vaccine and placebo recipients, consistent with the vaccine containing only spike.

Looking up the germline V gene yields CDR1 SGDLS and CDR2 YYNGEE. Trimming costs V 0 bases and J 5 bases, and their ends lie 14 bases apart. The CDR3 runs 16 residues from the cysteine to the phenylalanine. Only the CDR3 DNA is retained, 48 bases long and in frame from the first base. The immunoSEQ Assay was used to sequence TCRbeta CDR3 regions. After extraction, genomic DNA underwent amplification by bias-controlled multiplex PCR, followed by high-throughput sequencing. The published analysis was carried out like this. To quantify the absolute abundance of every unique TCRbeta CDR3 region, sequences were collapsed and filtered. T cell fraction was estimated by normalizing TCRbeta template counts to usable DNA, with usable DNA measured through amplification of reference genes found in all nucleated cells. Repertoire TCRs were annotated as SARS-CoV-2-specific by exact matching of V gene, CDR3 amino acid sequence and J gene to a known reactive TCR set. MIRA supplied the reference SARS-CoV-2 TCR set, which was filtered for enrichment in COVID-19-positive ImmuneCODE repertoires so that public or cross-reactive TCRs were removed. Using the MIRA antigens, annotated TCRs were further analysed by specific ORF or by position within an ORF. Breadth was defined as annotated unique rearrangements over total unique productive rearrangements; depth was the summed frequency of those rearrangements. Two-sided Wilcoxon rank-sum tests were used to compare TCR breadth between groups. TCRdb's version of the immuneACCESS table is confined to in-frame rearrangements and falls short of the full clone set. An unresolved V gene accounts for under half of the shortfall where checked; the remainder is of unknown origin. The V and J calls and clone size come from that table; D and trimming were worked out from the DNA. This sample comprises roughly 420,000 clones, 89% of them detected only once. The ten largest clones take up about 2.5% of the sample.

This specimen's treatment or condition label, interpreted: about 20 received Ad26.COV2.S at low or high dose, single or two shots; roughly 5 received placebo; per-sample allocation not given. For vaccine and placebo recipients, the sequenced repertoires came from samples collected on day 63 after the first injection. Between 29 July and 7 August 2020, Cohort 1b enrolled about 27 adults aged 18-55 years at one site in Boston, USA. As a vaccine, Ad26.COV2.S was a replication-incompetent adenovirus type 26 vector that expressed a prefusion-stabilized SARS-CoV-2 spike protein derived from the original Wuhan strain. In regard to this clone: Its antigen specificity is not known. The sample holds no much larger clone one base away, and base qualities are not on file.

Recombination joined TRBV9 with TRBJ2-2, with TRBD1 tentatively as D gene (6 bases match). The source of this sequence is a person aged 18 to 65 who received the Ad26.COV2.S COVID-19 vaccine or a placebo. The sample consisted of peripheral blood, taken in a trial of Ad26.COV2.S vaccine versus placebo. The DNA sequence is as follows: TGTGCCAGCAGCGTAGCTGGTAGAGGGGGAACCGGGGAGCTGTTTTTT. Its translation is CASSVAGRGGTGELFF.